This TCR beta chain was identified during a study of a mutant IDH1 vaccine in newly diagnosed glioma. Noted time point: week 35, safety follow-up. Vaccinated patients received 300 ug of mutant IDH1 20-mer peptide per dose, with topical imiquimod. The assay was immunoSEQ multiplex PCR, and TCRdb's table has in-frame clones only and misses some. The sample holds around 30,000 clones; roughly 80% are singletons and the top ten take approximately 7.1%. Per germline, CDR1 SGHRS and CDR2 YFSETQ. The CDR3 loop spans 15 amino acids. With V trimmed by 5 bases and J by 0 bases, 6 bases remained unmatched. Remarks on this clone: What it binds is not known.

The sequence came from a woman between 18 and 30 years old with glioma. The sequencing here drew on PBMCs, taken from a glioma patient whose treatment included an IDH1 peptide vaccine. This sequence joins TRBV5-1 and TRBJ2-7; 9 bases are shared with TRBD2. The CDR3 DNA is TGCGCCAGCAGGACTAGCGGAGTAAGCTCCTACGAGCAGTACTTC. This gives the protein CASRTSGVSSYEQYF.